This TCR beta chain was captured by sequencing in a study of blood T cell repertoires in COVID-19. Turning to the study itself: The study drew acute and convalescent COVID-19 samples from the United States, Italy and Spain.

Germline V gene data show CDR1 as MNHNY and CDR2 as SVGAGI (reference sequence). Trimming removed 4 bases at V and 6 bases at J, with 16 bases between. There are 14 residues in the CDR3. Original methodology: Amplification of reference gene primers was used by the study to estimate nucleated cell counts. Some clones are missing from TCRdb's copy, which holds only in-frame ones; the method was immunoSEQ multiplex PCR. That table gives V, J and clone size, and the DNA gave D and trimming. The sample holds around 14,000 clones, about 92% seen once. Sample: peripheral blood. The origin of this receptor is a human donor in a cohort sampled during active COVID-19. J is TRBJ2-7 and V is TRBV6-6; D may be TRBD1 (6 bases). The CDR3 DNA sequence: TGTGCCAGCAGTTCACCGACAGGCCCCGTCGAGCAGTACTTC. Its protein is CASSSPTGPVEQYF.